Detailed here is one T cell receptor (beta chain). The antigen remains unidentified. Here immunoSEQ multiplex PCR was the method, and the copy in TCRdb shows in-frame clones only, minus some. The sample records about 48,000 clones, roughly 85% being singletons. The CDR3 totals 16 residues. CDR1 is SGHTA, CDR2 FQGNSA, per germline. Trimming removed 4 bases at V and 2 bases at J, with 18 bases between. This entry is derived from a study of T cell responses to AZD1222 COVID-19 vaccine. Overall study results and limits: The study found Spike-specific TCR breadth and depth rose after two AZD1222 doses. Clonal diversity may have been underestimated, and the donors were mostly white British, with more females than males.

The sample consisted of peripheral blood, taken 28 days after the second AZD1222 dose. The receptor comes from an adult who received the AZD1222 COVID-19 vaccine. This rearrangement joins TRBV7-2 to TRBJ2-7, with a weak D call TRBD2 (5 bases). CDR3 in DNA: TGTGCCAGCAGCTCCCTAGGGAGCGGTAGGGCCTACGAGCAGTACTTC. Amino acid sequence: CASSSLGSGRAYEQYF.